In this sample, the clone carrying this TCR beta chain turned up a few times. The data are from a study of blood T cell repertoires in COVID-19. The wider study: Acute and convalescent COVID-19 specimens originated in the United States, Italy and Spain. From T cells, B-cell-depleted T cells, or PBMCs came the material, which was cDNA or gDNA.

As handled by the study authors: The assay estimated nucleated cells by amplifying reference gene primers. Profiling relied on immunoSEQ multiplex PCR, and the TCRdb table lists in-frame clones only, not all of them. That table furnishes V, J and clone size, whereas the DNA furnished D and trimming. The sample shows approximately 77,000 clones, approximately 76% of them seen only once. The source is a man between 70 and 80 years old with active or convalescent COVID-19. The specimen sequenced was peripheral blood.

CDR3 coding DNA: TGCGCCAGCAGGGCCGGGACAGGGAATTCACCCCTCCACTTT. It specifies CASRAGTGNSPLHF. This chain links TRBV5-1 with TRBJ1-6, with 9 nucleotides matching TRBD1. V gave up 5 bases and J gave up 7 bases; unmatched junction bases: 4. This CDR3 contains 14 residues. Germline V gene lookup returns CDR1 SGHRS and CDR2 YFSETQ.